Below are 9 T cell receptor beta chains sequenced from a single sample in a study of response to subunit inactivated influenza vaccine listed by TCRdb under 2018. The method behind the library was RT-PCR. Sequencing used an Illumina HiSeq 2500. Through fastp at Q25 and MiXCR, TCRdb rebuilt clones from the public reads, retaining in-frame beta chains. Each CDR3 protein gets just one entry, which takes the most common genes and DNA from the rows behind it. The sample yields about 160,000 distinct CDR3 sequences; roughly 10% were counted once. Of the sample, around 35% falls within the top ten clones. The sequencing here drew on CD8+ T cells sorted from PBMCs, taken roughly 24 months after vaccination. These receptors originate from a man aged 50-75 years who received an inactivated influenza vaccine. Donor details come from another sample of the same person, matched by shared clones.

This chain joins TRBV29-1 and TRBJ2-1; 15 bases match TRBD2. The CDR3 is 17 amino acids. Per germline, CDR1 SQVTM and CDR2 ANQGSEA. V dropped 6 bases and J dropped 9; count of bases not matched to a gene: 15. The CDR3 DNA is TGCAGCGTGCCGGGACTAGCGGGAGGAGTGGGATTTGGTGAGCAGTTCTTC. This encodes CSVPGLAGGVGFGEQFF.

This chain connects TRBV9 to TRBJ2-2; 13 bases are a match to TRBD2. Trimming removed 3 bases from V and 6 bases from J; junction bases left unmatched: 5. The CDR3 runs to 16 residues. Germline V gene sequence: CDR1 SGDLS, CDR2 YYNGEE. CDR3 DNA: TGTGCCAGCAGCGACGGACTAGCGGGAGTTGCCGGGGAGCTGTTTTTT. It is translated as CASSDGLAGVAGELFF.

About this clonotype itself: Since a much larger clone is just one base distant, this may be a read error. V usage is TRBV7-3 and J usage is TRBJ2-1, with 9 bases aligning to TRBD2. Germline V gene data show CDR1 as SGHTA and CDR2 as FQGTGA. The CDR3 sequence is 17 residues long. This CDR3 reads CVSSLTGVAGADNEQFF. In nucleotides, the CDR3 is TGTGTCAGCAGCTTAACGGGGGTAGCGGGAGCCGACAATGAGCAGTTCTTC.

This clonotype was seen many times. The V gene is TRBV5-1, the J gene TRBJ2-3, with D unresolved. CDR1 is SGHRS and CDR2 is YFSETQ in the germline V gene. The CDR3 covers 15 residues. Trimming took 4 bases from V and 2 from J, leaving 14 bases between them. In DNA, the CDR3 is TGCGCCAGCAGCCCCGGACCGTTTTCCACAGATACGCAGTATTTT. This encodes CASSPGPFSTDTQYF.

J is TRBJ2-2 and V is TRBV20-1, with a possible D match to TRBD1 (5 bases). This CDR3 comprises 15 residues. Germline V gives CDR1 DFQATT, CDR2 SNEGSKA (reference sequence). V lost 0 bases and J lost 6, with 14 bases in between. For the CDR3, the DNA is TGCAGTGCTAGAGATCCAGGGCAAAGGCCCGGGGAGCTGTTTTTT. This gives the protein CSARDPGQRPGELFF.

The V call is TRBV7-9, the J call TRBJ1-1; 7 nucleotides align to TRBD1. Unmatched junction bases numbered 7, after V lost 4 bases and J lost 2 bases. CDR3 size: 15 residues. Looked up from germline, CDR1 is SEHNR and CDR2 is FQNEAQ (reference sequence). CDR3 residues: CASSWAGTENTEAFF. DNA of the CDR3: TGTGCCAGCAGCTGGGCCGGGACAGAAAACACTGAAGCTTTCTTT. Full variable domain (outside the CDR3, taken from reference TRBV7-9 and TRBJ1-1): DTGVSQNPRHKITKRGQNVTFRCDPISEHNRLYWYRQTLGQGPEFLTYFQNEAQLEKSRLLSDRFSAERPKGSFSTLEIQRTEQGDSAMYLCASSWAGTENTEAFFGQGTRLTVV.

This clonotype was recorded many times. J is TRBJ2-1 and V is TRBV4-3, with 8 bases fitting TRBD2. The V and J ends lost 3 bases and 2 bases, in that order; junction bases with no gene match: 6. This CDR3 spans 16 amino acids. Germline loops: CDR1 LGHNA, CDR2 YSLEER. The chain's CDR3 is CASSQALAEPYNEQFF. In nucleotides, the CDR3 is TGCGCCAGCAGCCAGGCACTAGCGGAGCCCTACAATGAGCAGTTCTTC.

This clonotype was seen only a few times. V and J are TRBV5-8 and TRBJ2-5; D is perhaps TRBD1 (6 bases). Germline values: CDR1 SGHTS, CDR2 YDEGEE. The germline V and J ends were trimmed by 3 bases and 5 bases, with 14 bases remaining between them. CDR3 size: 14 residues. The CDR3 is CASSSWDTGETQYF. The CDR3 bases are TGTGCCAGCAGCTCATGGGACACGGGGGAGACCCAGTACTTC.

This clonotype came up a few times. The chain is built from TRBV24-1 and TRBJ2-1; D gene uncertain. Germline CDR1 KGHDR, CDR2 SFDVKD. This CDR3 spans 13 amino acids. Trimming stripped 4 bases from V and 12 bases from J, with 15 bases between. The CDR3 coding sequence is TGTGCCACCAGTGAAGAGGCCCGAGTCGGGCAGTTCTTC. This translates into CATSEEARVGQFF.